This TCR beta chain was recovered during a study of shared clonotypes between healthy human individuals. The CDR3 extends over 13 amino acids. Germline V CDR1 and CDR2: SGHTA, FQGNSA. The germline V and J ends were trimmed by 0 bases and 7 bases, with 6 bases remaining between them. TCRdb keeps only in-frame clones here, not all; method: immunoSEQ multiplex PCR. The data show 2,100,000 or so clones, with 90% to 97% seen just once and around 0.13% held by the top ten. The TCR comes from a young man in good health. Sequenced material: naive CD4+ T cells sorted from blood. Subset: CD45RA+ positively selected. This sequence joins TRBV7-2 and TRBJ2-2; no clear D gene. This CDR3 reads CASSLARSGELFF. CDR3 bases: TGTGCCAGCAGCTTAGCGCGGAGCGGGGAGCTGTTTTTT.